Below, 12 T cell receptor beta chains from the same sample are listed, as sequenced in a study of somatic mutations in cytotoxic T cells in rheumatoid arthritis. Assay used: immunoSEQ multiplex PCR; TCRdb lists only in-frame clones, some missing. The sample has more than 25,000 clones, around 80% seen once. Material for sequencing was CD8+ T cells sorted from blood. The receptors come from a man aged 45-65 years in good health.

This rearrangement joins TRBV6-5 to TRBJ1-1; D uncertain. CDR1 MNHEY and CDR2 SVGAGI come from the germline V gene. V lost 0 bases, J lost 1 base, and 9 bases lay in between. The length of the CDR3 is 15 residues. The CDR3 sequence is CASSYSGEGNTEAFF. The CDR3 nucleotides read TGTGCCAGCAGTTACTCTGGGGAAGGGAACACTGAAGCTTTCTTT.

The V gene is TRBV4-1, the J gene TRBJ2-7; TRBD1 matches 9 bases. Trimming cost V 3 bases and J 7 bases; bases outside gene matches: 16. The CDR3 is made up of 17 amino acids. Germline loops: CDR1 MGHRA, CDR2 YSYEKL. CDR3 loop: CASSQGGPGQGIREQYF. CDR3 nucleotides: TGCGCCAGCAGCCAGGGGGGCCCGGGACAGGGTATTAGGGAGCAGTACTTC.

In nucleotides, the CDR3 is TGTGCCAGCAGCCCGGGGGGGGGCGGAGCTTCTCACGAGCAGTACTTC. Translated, it gives CASSPGGGGASHEQYF. V gene TRBV7-9 combines with J gene TRBJ2-7; 8 nucleotides agree with TRBD2. V was pared by 5 bases and J by 5 bases, with 14 bases of the junction left unmatched. This CDR3 has 16 amino acids. CDR1 and CDR2 from the germline V gene are SEHNR and FQNEAQ (reference sequence).

Points on this clone: Compared with germline, one end of the junction differs, possibly owing to a read error. The chain joins TRBV13 to TRBJ2-7; TRBD2 agrees at 10 bases. The CDR3 sequence is 15 residues long. Germline V gene lookup returns CDR1 PRHDT and CDR2 FYEKMQ (reference sequence). The DNA of the CDR3 is TGTGCCAGCAGCATAGGGACTAGCGCTACCTACGAGCAGTACTTC. Translating it yields CASSIGTSATYEQYF.

The rearrangement joins TRBV5-5 to TRBJ1-3; D is uncertain. With 0 bases removed from V and 0 bases from J, the gap between germline ends came to 7 bases. The CDR3 is 15 amino acids. Germline assignment: CDR1 SGHKS and CDR2 YYEKEE (reference sequence). CDR3 region: CASSLVGPSGNTIYF. The CDR3 coding sequence is TGTGCCAGCAGCTTGGTGGGCCCCTCTGGAAACACCATATATTTT. Based on the CDR3 plus reference TRBV5-5 and TRBJ1-3, the full variable domain is DAGVTQSPTHLIKTRGQQVTLRCSPISGHKSVSWYQQVLGQGPQFIFQYYEKEERGRGNFPDRFSARQFPNYSSELNVNALLLGDSALYLCASSLVGPSGNTIYFGEGSWLTVV.

The count of this clone is one. The chain is built from TRBV11-1 and TRBJ2-7, with TRBD1 as a possible D gene (6 bases). The CDR3 totals 14 residues. Germline V gene lookup returns CDR1 SGHAT and CDR2 FQDESV (reference sequence). The V end was cut by 1 base, the J end by 5 bases, with 12 bases between. CDR3 bases: TGTGCCAGCAGCTTAGGACAGGAGTGGAACGAGCAGTACTTC. Amino acids: CASSLGQEWNEQYF.

This chain connects TRBV7-6 to TRBJ1-2; 10 nucleotides line up with TRBD1. Trimming cost V 5 bases and J 5 bases; bases outside gene matches: 17. The CDR3 sequence is 18 residues long. Germline V gene lookup returns CDR1 SGHVS and CDR2 FNYEAQ. The CDR3 DNA follows: TGTGCCAGCAGCCCCAAATCAGGACAGGGGGGAACTACTTATGGCTACACCTTC. Its protein is CASSPKSGQGGTTYGYTF.

In DNA, the CDR3 is TGTGCCAGCAGTTACTCGGGACAACAAGAGACCCAGTACTTC. Its protein product is CASSYSGQQETQYF. V and J are TRBV6-5 and TRBJ2-5, with a tentative D call TRBD1 (6 bases). Germline V gene data show CDR1 as MNHEY and CDR2 as SVGAGI. Trimming left V 0 bases short and J 2 bases short, with 7 bases between. This CDR3 is 14 amino acids long.

The genes are TRBV19 and TRBJ2-3; 10 bases line up with TRBD2. Germline CDR1 reads LNHDA; CDR2 reads SQIVND (reference sequence). CDR3 length equals 16 residues. V was pared by 3 bases and J by 2 bases, with 5 bases of the junction left unmatched. The CDR3: CASSIQREGLTDTQYF. CDR3 sequence (DNA): TGTGCCAGTAGTATCCAGCGGGAGGGCCTCACAGATACGCAGTATTTT.

This clone has a handful of counts. The chain links TRBV7-9 to TRBJ1-1; D remains unclear. Trimming pared 4 bases from V and 6 bases from J, leaving 9 bases between. This CDR3 spans 12 amino acids. Germline V lookup: CDR1 SEHNR, CDR2 FQNEAQ (reference sequence). CDR3: CASSSPLAEAFF. The CDR3 region has the DNA TGTGCCAGCAGCTCTCCCTTGGCTGAAGCTTTCTTT.

This chain joins TRBV10-3 and TRBJ2-3; 15 bases line up with TRBD2. V was pared by 11 bases and J by 4 bases, with 13 bases of the junction left unmatched. This CDR3 spans 17 amino acids. Germline values: CDR1 ENHRY, CDR2 SYGVKD. The CDR3 DNA follows: TGTGCCGTGCAGCGAGGGACTAGCGGGAGGTGGGCAGATACGCAGTATTTT. This gives the protein CAVQRGTSGRWADTQYF.

This sequence joins TRBV10-3 and TRBJ2-1, with 13 positions matching TRBD2. Germline trimming cut 7 bases from V and 7 bases from J; bases unmatched to any gene: 7. CDR3 length: 15 residues. Germline values: CDR1 ENHRY, CDR2 SYGVKD. CDR3 in amino acids: CAINGLAGVMNEQFF. The CDR3 DNA sequence: TGTGCCATCAACGGACTAGCGGGAGTTATGAATGAGCAGTTCTTC.